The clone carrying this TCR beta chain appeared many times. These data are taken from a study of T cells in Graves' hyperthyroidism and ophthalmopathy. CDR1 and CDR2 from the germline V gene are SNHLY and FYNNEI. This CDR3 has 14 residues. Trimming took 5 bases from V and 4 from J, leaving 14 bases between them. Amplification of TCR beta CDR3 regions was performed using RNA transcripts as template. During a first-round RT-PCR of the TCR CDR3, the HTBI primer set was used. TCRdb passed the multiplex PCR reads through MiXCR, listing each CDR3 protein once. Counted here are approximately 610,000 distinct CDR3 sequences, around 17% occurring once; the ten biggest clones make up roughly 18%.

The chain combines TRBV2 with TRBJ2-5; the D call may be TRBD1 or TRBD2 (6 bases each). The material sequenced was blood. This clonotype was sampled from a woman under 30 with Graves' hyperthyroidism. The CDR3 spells CASSSTGRGETQYF. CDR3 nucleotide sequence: TGTGCCAGCAGTTCTACAGGGCGGGGAGAGACCCAGTACTTC.